Listed here are 2 T cell receptor beta chains from one sample, sequenced in a study of blood T cell repertoires in COVID-19. Measured with immunoSEQ multiplex PCR; TCRdb has only the in-frame clones, and not every one. There are roughly 320,000 clones in the sample; roughly 86% occur only once, and about 1.2% lies in the top ten. Input material: peripheral blood. The receptors originated from a man in his sixties or seventies with acute or convalescent COVID-19.

The gene calls are TRBV6-2 or TRBV6-3 and TRBJ1-2; no definite D call. The germline CDR1 and CDR2 sequences are MNHEY and SVGEGT. The CDR3 is 14 residues long. Trimming pared 5 bases from V and 2 bases from J, leaving 12 bases between. This CDR3 is CASSHTTGNYGYTF. The CDR3 DNA sequence: TGTGCCAGCAGTCACACCACGGGAAACTATGGCTACACCTTC.

This chain uses TRBV7-2 with TRBJ1-2; weak D call: TRBD1 (6 bases). V was cut by 1 base and J by 4 bases, with 13 bases left in between. Germline V CDR1 and CDR2: SGHTA, FQGNSA. This CDR3 spans 15 amino acids. CDR3 in amino acids: CASSLDGGRGYGYTF. CDR3 sequence (DNA): TGTGCCAGCAGCTTAGATGGGGGCCGGGGCTATGGCTACACCTTC.